These 14 T cell receptor beta chains came from one sample sequenced in a study of vaccination and CD4 T cells after COVID-19. Regarding treatment: roughly ten-day PBMC culture with coronavirus spike peptide pools or control peptides (ViraFEST assay). Antigens of these TCRs are unknown. Oncomine TCR Beta short-read sequencing was applied to DNA from cultured CD4+ T cells. TCRdb reanalysed the PCR reads using MiXCR and keeps one entry per CDR3 protein. The sample holds roughly 6,300 distinct CDR3 sequences, around 33% seen once. Material: CD4+ T cells from blood, cultured in vitro, obtained after SARS-CoV-2 vaccination. The receptor set was obtained from a human donor who had recovered from COVID-19.

Here the CDR3 DNA reads TGTGCCAGCAGCTTAGGGGACAGGGAGGCCTACGAGCAGTACTTC. It encodes CASSLGDREAYEQYF. The chain links TRBV7-9 to TRBJ2-7; 9 nucleotides line up with TRBD1. The CDR3 covers 15 residues. Per the germline V gene, CDR1 is SEHNR and CDR2 is FQNEAQ (reference sequence). J gave up 2 bases and V 1 base, and 3 bases lay outside the gene matches.

This clonotype was observed a handful of times. V usage is TRBV20-1 and J usage is TRBJ1-5; perhaps TRBD1 as D (5 bases). Germline V gene lookup returns CDR1 DFQATT and CDR2 SNEGSKA (reference sequence). V was clipped by 2 bases and J by 4 bases, with 6 bases between them. CDR3 size: 12 residues. The CDR3 bases are TGCAGTGCTAGAAAGGGGAATCAGCCCCAGCATTTT. Translated, it gives CSARKGNQPQHF.

The rearrangement uses TRBV20-1 and TRBJ1-5, with a weak D call TRBD1 (5 bases). V lost 1 base and J lost 6, with 7 bases in between. Looked up from germline, CDR1 is DFQATT and CDR2 is SNEGSKA (reference sequence). The CDR3 has 12 amino acids. The CDR3: CSARVGGQPQHF. The DNA for the CDR3 is TGCAGTGCTAGAGTGGGGGGTCAGCCCCAGCATTTT.

The chain recombines TRBV24-1 with TRBJ2-2; 9 bases are a match to TRBD2. The CDR3 spans 14 residues. V was pared by 5 bases and J by 6 bases, with 3 bases of the junction left unmatched. Germline V gives CDR1 KGHDR, CDR2 SFDVKD. CDR3 sequence (DNA): TGTGCCACCAGTGCTTGGACTAGCGCCGGGGAGCTGTTTTTT. Translated: CATSAWTSAGELFF.

The chain employs TRBV5-1 and TRBJ2-5, with 9 positions matching TRBD1. This CDR3 comprises 15 residues. Germline V gives CDR1 SGHRS, CDR2 YFSETQ. V shed 3 bases, J shed 4 bases, and the junction held 7 bases outside the gene matches. CDR3 DNA: TGCGCCAGCAGCTACGGACAGGGGATCGGAGAGACCCAGTACTTC. It specifies CASSYGQGIGETQYF.

V usage is TRBV7-3 and J usage is TRBJ2-1, with 10 bases identical to TRBD1. CDR3 length: 15 residues. Germline lookup yields CDR1 SGHTA and CDR2 FQGTGA. V shed 4 bases, J shed 2 bases, and the junction held 2 bases outside the gene matches. The CDR3 nucleotides are TGTGCCAGCAGCTCCGGGACAGGGGCCTACAATGAGCAGTTCTTC. Its translation is CASSSGTGAYNEQFF.

This clonotype was detected once. The rearrangement joins TRBV7-8 to TRBJ1-1; D might be TRBD1 (6 bases). The CDR3 is 14 amino acids. The ends were cut back, 5 bases at V and 1 base at J, with 11 bases in the middle. Germline V lookup: CDR1 SGHVS, CDR2 FQNEAQ. This CDR3 reads CASSPAGQNTEAFF. CDR3 nucleotides: TGTGCCAGCAGCCCTGCGGGACAGAACACTGAAGCTTTCTTT.

This clonotype was counted between two and nine times. This chain connects TRBV7-2 to TRBJ1-5, with unresolved D. The CDR3 is 13 residues long. Germline CDR1 and CDR2: SGHTA and FQGNSA. V gave up 3 bases and J gave up 4 bases, with 7 bases separating them. The CDR3 DNA sequence: TGTGCCAGCAGCTTGCAGGAGAATCAGCCCCAGCATTTT. Translation: CASSLQENQPQHF.

The chain is built from TRBV20-1 and TRBJ1-6; D possibly corresponds to TRBD1 (5 bases). V was shortened by 6 bases and J by 3 bases, with 15 bases between the two germline ends. CDR1 and CDR2 (germline): DFQATT, SNEGSKA (reference sequence). The CDR3 length is 15 residues. The CDR3 spells CSAVRRDFYNSPLHF. Written as DNA, the CDR3 is TGCAGTGCGGTCCGCCGGGACTTCTATAATTCACCCCTCCACTTT.

This clonotype was picked up a small number of times. The V and J genes are TRBV7-3 and TRBJ2-5; 8 positions agree with TRBD2. Germline loops: CDR1 SGHTA, CDR2 FQGTGA. The CDR3 consists of 15 residues. The V gene end was trimmed by 3 bases and the J gene end by 5 bases; junction bases not matched to a gene: 8. CDR3 in DNA: TGTGCCAGCAGCTTTGGTGCGGGGGGCGGGGAGACCCAGTACTTC. This codes for CASSFGAGGGETQYF.

This clonotype came up a few times. The gene calls are TRBV4-2 and TRBJ2-5; no clear D gene. The V and J ends lost 6 bases and 4 bases respectively, with 6 bases between them. The CDR3 length is 11 residues. Germline CDR1 is LGHNA and CDR2 is YNFKEQ. The CDR3 region is CASRGGETQYF. The CDR3 DNA sequence: TGTGCCAGCAGGGGTGGAGAGACCCAGTACTTC.

A few counts support this clonotype. The gene calls are TRBV20-1 and TRBJ2-3; the match to TRBD2 covers 10 bases. V shed 2 bases and J 6 bases; nucleotides not matched to a gene: 8. The CDR3 is 15 amino acids. Germline CDR1 is DFQATT and CDR2 is SNEGSKA (reference sequence). This CDR3 reads CSARRGTSDSDTQYF. The CDR3 DNA reads as TGCAGTGCTAGAAGGGGGACTAGCGACTCCGATACGCAGTATTTT.

This clonotype was observed a few times. This chain's CDR3 is CASIERFNSPLHF. In nucleotides, the CDR3 is TGTGCCAGCATCGAAAGATTTAATTCACCCCTCCACTTT. The chain is built from TRBV21-1 and TRBJ1-6. TRBV21-1 is given as a pseudogene. The CDR3 runs to 13 residues.

By share, this clonotype counts as large. The chain joins TRBV20-1 to TRBJ2-5; D not certain. Germline CDR1 reads DFQATT; CDR2 reads SNEGSKA (reference sequence). V was pared by 3 bases and J by 3 bases, with 11 bases between. The CDR3 extends over 13 amino acids. For the CDR3, the DNA is TGCAGTGCTAGTCTGGTCGGAGAAGAGACCCAGTACTTC. Translation: CSASLVGEETQYF.